The present entry profiles one T cell receptor (beta chain) with its context. V was pared by 4 bases and J by 4 bases, with 14 bases between. CDR3 length: 15 residues. Germline assignment: CDR1 SGHRS and CDR2 YFSETQ. This entry comes from a study of identical twins. Template switching added a universal primer site; cDNA carried unique molecular identifiers. Via MiXCR, TCRdb re-called the 5' RACE reads, giving one row per CDR3 protein. The sample lists around 1.7 million distinct CDR3 sequences; about 32% were seen once. The clonotype was recovered from a newborn girl in good health. What was sequenced was cord blood. The rearrangement links TRBV5-1 to TRBJ2-2, with D possibly matching TRBD1 (5 bases). CDR3 residues: CASSTAGSGTGELFF. The CDR3 coding sequence is TGCGCCAGCAGCACCGCAGGGTCGGGCACCGGGGAGCTGTTTTTT.